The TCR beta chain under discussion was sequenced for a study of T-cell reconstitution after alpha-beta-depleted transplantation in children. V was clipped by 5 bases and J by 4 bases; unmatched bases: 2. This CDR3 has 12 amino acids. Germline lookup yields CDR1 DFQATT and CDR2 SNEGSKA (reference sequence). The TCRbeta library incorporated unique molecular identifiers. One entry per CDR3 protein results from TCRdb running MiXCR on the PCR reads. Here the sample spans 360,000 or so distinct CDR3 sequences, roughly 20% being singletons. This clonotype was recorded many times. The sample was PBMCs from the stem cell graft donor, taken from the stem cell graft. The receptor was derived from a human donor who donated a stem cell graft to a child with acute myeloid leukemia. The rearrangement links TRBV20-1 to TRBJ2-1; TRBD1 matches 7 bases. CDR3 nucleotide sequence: TGCAGTGCTGGGGACAGTTACAATGAGCAGTTCTTC. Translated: CSAGDSYNEQFF.